This T cell receptor (beta chain) originates from a study of cytomegalovirus exposure and HLA in healthy donors. Regarding the study as a whole: Researchers catalogued some 160 TCR beta chains as cytomegalovirus-associated. A previous analysis found most TCR beta V segments productive roughly 90% or roughly 30% of the time. Reportedly, fewer N-insertions than the 666-donor mean appeared in an Asian-associated ancestry cluster in a later analysis.

Remarks on this clone: Its specificity is unknown.

Trimming removed 6 bases at V and 3 bases at J, with 9 bases between. The CDR3 spans 11 residues. Germline V CDR1 and CDR2: DFQATT, SNEGSKA (reference sequence). Amplification used 60 Vbeta primers and 13 Jbeta primers. Method: immunoSEQ multiplex PCR; TCRdb's copy keeps in-frame clones and lacks some. The sample yields 75,000 to 100,000 clones, about 81% seen once. The sequencing input was PBMCs. The source of this sequence is a man aged 18 to 30 in good health and CMV-seropositive. The chain has TRBV20-1 and TRBJ2-7; D is unclear. The DNA of the CDR3 is TGCAGTGCGGGCCTTATCTACGAGCAGTACTTC. Translation gives CSAGLIYEQYF.